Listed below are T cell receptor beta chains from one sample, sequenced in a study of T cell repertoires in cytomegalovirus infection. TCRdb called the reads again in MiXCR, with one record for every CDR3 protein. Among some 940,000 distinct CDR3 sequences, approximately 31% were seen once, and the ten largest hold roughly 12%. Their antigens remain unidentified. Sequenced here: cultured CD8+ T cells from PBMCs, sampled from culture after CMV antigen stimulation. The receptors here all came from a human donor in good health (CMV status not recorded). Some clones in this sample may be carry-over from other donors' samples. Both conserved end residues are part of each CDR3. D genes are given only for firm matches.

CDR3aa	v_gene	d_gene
CASSYFGGYMNTEAFF	TRBV6-5	-
CANSSRLAGGTGELFF	TRBV28	TRBD2
CASTPGSGNTIYF	TRBV5-4	-
CASRRDSYEQYF	TRBV27	-
CASSAGTRLAAGPHNEQFF	TRBV27	TRBD2
CASSSYSIPGADTQYF	TRBV5-1	-
CASSDRRGGGQETQYF	TRBV2	TRBD2
CASSQDLTLVWELFF	TRBV4-3	-
CASTPGRDEQFF	TRBV12-3/TRBV12-4	TRBD2
CSVDRGRSYNEQFF	TRBV29-1	-
CVSSWPRQGESDGYTF	TRBV7-9	TRBD1
CATLPPSPSSYNSPLHF	TRBV24-1	-
CASRERASGAYGYTF	TRBV6-1	-
CASSFNPGQLSYEQYF	TRBV12-3/TRBV12-4	TRBD1
CSARPDRGDGGGNTEAFF	TRBV20-1	TRBD1
CASSYSTVPAGEQFF	TRBV6-5	-
CASNFRDTQYF	TRBV7-9	-
CASRQSTDTQYF	TRBV6-1	-
CASSYAGGLGETQYF	TRBV6-6	TRBD2
CASEDRGKSVYEKLFF	TRBV5-8	TRBD1
CASTLTGDGGYTF	TRBV11-3	TRBD1
CASSETGQGRTYEQYF	TRBV6-1	TRBD1
CASSSITDSARGAIQYF	TRBV7-9	-
CASSTGTGGPNQPQHF	TRBV7-8	TRBD1
CASSFGSYEQYF	TRBV12-3/TRBV12-4	-
CASSLGGGTQYF	TRBV7-6	-
CASRELGVTSTDTQYF	TRBV11-2	-
CASSFRGVPGELFF	TRBV11-3	-
CASSQQGPEGYTF	TRBV3-1	-
CASSLGTGNTDTQYF	TRBV7-8	TRBD1
CSATPQNTEAFF	TRBV20-1	-
CATSRGGGSRETQYF	TRBV15	TRBD1
CASLAYEQYF	TRBV6-1	-
CASSRDREEQFF	TRBV9	TRBD1
CASSAGRSANEKLFF	TRBV19	-
CASRVYGYTF	TRBV2	-
CASSVTGGRQPQHF	TRBV12-3/TRBV12-4	TRBD1
CASSSDRSRNQPQHF	TRBV7-9	TRBD1
CASSFRGVTGELFF	TRBV7-9	TRBD2
CASSLIPDGATNEKLFF	TRBV4-1	-
CASTETGLFGTQYF	TRBV27	-
CASSPSFETQYF	TRBV4-3	-
CASSLGGFGGYTF	TRBV7-2	-
CASSSDRRGGFYNEQFF	TRBV5-4	TRBD2
CASSLRGGISDTQYF	TRBV7-6	TRBD2
CASSFAMMNTEAFF	TRBV27	-
CASSSRGWQLNQPQHF	TRBV7-9	-
CASSLGRYNEQFF	TRBV27	-
CASSLESLESNGYTF	TRBV28	-
CASSPDWLGEAFF	TRBV7-9	-
CASSFLTDLYGYTF	TRBV27	-
CATTSNGGEQFF	TRBV24-1	-
CASSYGNQETQYF	TRBV6-5	-
CASSSTGGAAGELFF	TRBV7-3	TRBD1